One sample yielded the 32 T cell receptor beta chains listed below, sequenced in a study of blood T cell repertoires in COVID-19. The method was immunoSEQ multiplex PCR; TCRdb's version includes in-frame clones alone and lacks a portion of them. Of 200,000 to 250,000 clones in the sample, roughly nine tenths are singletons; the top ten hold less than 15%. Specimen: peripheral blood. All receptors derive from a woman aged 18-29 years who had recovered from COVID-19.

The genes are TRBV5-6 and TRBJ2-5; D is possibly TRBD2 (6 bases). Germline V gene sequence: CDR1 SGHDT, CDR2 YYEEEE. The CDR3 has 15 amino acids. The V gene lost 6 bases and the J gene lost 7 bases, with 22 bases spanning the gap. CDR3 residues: CASNVDTSPLATQYF. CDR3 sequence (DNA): TGTGCCAGCAACGTCGATACTAGCCCTCTAGCGACCCAGTACTTC.

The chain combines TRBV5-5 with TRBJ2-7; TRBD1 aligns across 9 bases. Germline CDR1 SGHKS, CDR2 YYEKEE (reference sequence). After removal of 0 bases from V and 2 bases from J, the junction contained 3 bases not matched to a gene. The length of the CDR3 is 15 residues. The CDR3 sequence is CASSLVGQGPYEQYF. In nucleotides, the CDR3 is TGTGCCAGCAGCTTGGTGGGACAGGGCCCCTACGAGCAGTACTTC.

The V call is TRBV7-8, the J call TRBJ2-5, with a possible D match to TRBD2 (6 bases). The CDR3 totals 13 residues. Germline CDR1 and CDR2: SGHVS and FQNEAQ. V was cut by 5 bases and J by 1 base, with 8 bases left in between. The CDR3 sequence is CASSRERQETQYF. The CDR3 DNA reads TGTGCCAGCAGCCGGGAGCGCCAAGAGACCCAGTACTTC. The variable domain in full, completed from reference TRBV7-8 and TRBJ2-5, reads GAGVSQSPRYKVAKRGQDVALRCDPISGHVSLFWYQQALGQGPEFLTYFQNEAQLDKSGLPSDRFFAERPEGSVSTLKIQRTQQEDSAVYLCASSRERQETQYFGPGTRLLVL.

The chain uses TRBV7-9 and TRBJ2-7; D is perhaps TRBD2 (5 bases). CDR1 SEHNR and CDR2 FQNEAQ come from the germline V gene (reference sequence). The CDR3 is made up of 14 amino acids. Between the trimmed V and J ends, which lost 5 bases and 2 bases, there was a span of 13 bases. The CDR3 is CASSLTGVPYEQYF. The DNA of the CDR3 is TGTGCCAGCAGCCTCACCGGGGTTCCCTACGAGCAGTACTTC.

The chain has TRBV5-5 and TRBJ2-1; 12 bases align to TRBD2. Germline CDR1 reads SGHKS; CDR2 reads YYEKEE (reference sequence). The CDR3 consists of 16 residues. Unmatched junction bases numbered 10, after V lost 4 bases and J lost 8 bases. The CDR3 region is CASSRTPSGRVDEQFF. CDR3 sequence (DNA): TGTGCCAGCAGCCGAACCCCTAGCGGGAGGGTGGATGAGCAGTTCTTC. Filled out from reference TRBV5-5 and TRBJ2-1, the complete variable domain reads DAGVTQSPTHLIKTRGQQVTLRCSPISGHKSVSWYQQVLGQGPQFIFQYYEKEERGRGNFPDRFSARQFPNYSSELNVNALLLGDSALYLCASSRTPSGRVDEQFFGPGTRLTVL.

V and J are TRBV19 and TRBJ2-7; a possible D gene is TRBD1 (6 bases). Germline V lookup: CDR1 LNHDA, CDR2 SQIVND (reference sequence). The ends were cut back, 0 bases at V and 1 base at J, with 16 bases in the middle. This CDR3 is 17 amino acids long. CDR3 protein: CASSIEKWTEESYEQYF. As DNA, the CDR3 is TGTGCCAGTAGTATAGAAAAGTGGACAGAGGAATCCTACGAGCAGTACTTC.

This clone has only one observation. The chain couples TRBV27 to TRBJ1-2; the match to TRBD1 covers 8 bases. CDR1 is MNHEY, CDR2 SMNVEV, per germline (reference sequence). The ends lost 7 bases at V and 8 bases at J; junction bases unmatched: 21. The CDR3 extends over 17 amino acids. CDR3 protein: CASISNRDRFEKRGYTF. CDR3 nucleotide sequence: TGTGCCAGCATTTCGAACCGGGACAGGTTTGAGAAGAGGGGCTACACCTTC.

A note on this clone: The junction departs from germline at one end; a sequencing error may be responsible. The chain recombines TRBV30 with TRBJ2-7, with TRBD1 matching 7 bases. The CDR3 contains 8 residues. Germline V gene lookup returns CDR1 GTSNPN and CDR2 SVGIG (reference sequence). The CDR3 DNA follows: TGTGCTAGACAGGGAGCTGACTTC. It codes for CARQGADF.

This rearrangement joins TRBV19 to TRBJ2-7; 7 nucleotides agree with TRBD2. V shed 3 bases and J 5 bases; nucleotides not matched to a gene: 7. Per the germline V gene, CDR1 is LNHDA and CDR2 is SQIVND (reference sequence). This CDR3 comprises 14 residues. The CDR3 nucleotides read TGTGCCAGTAGTATTGTTACTAGCGATCACGAGCAGTACTTC. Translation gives CASSIVTSDHEQYF.

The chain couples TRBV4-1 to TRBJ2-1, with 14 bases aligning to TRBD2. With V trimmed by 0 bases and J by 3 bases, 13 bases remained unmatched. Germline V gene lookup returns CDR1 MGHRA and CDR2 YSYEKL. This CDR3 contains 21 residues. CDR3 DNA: TGCGCCAGCAGCCAAGACCACATACCGCCGGGACTAGCGGGAGTCTACAATGAGCAGTTCTTC. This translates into CASSQDHIPPGLAGVYNEQFF.

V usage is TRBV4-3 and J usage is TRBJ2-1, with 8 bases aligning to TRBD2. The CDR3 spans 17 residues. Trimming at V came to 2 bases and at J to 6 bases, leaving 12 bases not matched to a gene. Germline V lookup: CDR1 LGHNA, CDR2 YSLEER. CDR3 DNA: TGCGCCAGCAGCCAATCCCCGGGACTAGGGGTAAGCAATGAGCAGTTCTTC. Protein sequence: CASSQSPGLGVSNEQFF.

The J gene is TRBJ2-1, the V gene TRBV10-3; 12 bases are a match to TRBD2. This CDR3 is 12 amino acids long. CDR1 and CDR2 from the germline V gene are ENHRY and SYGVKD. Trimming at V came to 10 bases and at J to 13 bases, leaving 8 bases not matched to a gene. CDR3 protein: CATLAGGPSQFF. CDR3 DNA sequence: TGTGCCACTCTAGCGGGAGGGCCATCTCAGTTCTTC.

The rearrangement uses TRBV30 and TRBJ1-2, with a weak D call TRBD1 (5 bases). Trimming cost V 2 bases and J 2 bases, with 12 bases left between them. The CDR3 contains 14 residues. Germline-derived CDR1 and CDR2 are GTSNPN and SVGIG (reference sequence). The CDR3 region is CAWSSGVSNYGYTF. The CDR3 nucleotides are TGTGCCTGGAGTTCGGGGGTATCCAACTATGGCTACACCTTC.

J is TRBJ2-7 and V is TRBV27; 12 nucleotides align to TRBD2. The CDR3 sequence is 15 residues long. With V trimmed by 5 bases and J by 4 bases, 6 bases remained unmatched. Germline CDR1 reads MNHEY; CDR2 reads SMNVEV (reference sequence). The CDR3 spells CASSEGLAGTYEQYF. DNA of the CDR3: TGTGCCAGCAGTGAAGGACTAGCGGGAACGTACGAGCAGTACTTC.

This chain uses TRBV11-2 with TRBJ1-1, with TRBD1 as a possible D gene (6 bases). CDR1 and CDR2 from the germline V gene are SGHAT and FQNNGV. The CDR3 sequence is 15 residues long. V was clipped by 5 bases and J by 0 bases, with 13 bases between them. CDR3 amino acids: CASSVRGLVNTEAFF. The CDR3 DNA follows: TGTGCCAGCAGCGTCAGGGGCCTCGTGAACACTGAAGCTTTCTTT. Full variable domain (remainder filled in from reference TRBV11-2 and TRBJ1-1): EAGVAQSPRYKIIEKRQSVAFWCNPISGHATLYWYQQILGQGPKLLIQFQNNGVVDDSQLPKDRFSAERLKGVDSTLKIQPAKLEDSAVYLCASSVRGLVNTEAFFGQGTRLTVV.

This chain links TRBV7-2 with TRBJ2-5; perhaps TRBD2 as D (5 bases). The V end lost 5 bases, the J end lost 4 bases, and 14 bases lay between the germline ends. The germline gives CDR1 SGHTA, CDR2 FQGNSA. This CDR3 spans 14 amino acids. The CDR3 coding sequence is TGTGCCAGCAGCCGTAAACGGGAACTAGAGACCCAGTACTTC. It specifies CASSRKRELETQYF. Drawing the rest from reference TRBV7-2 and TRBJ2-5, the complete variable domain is GAGVSQSPSNKVTEKGKDVELRCDPISGHTALYWYRQSLGQGLEFLIYFQGNSAPDKSGLPSDRFSAERTGGSVSTLTIQRTQQEDSAVYLCASSRKRELETQYFGPGTRLLVL.

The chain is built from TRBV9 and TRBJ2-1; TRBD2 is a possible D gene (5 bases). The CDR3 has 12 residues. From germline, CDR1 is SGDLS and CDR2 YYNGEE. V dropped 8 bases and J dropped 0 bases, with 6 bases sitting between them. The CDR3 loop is CASGSSYNEQFF. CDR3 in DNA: TGTGCCAGTGGGAGCTCCTACAATGAGCAGTTCTTC.

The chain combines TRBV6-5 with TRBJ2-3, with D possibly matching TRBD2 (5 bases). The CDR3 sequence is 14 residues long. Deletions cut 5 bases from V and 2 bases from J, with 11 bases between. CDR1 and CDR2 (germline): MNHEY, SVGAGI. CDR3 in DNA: TGTGCCAGCAGTCAACTAGTGAACACAGATACGCAGTATTTT. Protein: CASSQLVNTDTQYF.

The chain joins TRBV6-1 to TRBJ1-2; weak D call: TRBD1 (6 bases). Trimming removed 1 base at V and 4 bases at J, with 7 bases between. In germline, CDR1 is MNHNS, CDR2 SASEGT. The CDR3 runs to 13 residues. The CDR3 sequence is CASSEGGLYGYTF. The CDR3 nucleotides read TGTGCCAGCAGTGAAGGGGGGCTCTATGGCTACACCTTC.

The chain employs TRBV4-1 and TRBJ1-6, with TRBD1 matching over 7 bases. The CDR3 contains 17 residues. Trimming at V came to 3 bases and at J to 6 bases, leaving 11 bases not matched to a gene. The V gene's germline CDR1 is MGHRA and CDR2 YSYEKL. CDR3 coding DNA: TGCGCCAGCAGCCAGGTCCTAGGGGGCATAGGTAATTCACCCCTCCACTTT. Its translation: CASSQVLGGIGNSPLHF.

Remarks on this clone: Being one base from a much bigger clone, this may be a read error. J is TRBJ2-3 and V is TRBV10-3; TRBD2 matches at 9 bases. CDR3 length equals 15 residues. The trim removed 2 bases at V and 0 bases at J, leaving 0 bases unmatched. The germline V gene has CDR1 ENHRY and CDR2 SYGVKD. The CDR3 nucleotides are TGTGCCATCAGTGAGACTAGCGGGAGCACAGATACGCAGTATTTT. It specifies CAISETSGSTDTQYF.

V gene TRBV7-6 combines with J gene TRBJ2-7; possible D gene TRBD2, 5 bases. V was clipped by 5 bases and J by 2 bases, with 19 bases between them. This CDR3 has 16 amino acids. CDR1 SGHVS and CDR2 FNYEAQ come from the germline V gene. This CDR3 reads CASSPAGGSLAYEQYF. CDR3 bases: TGTGCCAGCAGCCCCGCGGGTGGGAGTTTGGCCTACGAGCAGTACTTC. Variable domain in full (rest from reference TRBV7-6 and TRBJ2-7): GAGVSQSPRYKVTKRGQDVALRCDPISGHVSLYWYRQALGQGPEFLTYFNYEAQQDKSGLPNDRFSAERPEGSISTLTIQRTEQRDSAMYRCASSPAGGSLAYEQYFGPGTRLTVT.

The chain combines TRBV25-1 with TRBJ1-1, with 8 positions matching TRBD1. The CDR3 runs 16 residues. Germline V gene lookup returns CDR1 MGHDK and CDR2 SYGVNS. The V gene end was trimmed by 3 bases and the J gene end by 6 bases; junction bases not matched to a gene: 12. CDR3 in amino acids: CASSDAGQGGIPEAFF. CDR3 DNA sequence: TGTGCCAGCAGTGACGCCGGACAGGGAGGGATACCTGAAGCTTTCTTT.

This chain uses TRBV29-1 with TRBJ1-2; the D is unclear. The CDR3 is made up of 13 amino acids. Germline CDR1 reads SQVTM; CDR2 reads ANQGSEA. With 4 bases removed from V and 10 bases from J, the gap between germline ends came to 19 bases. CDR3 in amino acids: CSVVVEGPWDYTF. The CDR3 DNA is TGCAGCGTTGTAGTGGAGGGCCCCTGGGACTACACCTTC.

The CDR3 DNA is TGTGCCAGCAGTTACGCAGGGCGGAACACTGAAGCTTTCTTT. Protein product: CASSYAGRNTEAFF. The gene calls are TRBV6-2 or TRBV6-3 and TRBJ1-1; a weak D match, TRBD1 (5 bases). V was cut by 2 bases and J by 1 base, with 8 bases left in between. The CDR3 runs 14 residues. Per germline, CDR1 MNHEY and CDR2 SVGEGT.

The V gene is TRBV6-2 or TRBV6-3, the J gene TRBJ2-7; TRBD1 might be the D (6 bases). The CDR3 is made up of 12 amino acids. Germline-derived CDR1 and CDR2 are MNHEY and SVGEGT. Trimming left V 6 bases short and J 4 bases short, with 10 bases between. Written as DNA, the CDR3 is TGTGCCAGCAGCAAGCAGGGGTACGAGCAGTACTTC. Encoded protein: CASSKQGYEQYF.

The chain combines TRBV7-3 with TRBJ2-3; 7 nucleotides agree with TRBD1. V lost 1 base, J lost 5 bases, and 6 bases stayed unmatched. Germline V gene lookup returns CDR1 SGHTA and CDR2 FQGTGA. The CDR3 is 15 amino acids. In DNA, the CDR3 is TGTGCCAGCAGCTTAAGGGGACAGATTATAGATACGCAGTATTTT. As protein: CASSLRGQIIDTQYF.

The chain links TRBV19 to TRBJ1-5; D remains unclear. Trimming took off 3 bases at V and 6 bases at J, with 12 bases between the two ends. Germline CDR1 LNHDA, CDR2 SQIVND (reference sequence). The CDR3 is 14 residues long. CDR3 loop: CASSIDPGFQPQHF. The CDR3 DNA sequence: TGTGCCAGTAGTATTGATCCGGGATTTCAGCCCCAGCATTTT.

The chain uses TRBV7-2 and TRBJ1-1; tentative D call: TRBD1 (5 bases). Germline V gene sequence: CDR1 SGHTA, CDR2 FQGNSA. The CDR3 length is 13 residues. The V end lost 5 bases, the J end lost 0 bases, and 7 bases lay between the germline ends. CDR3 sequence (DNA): TGTGCCAGCAGCCTGACAGTGAACACTGAAGCTTTCTTT. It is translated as CASSLTVNTEAFF.

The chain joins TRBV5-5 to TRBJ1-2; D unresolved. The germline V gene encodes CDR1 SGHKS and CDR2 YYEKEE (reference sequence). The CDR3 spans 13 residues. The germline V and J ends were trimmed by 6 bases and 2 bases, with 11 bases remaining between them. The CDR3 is CASTKTRNYGYTF. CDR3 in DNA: TGTGCCAGCACCAAAACCCGGAACTATGGCTACACCTTC.

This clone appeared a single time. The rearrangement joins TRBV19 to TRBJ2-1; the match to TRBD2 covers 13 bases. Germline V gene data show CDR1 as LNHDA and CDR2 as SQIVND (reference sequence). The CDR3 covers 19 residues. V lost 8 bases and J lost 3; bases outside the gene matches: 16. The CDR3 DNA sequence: TGTGCCAGTCTGAAAACCGGGACTAGCGGGATCCCATTCTACAATGAGCAGTTCTTC. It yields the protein CASLKTGTSGIPFYNEQFF.

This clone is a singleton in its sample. CDR3: CASQGGQQTQYF. The CDR3 coding sequence is TGTGCCAGCCAGGGGGGCCAGCAGACCCAGTACTTC. The V call is TRBV6-6, the J call TRBJ2-5, with D perhaps matching TRBD1 (7 bases). V gave up 8 bases and J gave up 6 bases, with 13 bases separating them. The germline CDR1 and CDR2 sequences are MNHNY and SVGAGI (reference sequence). The CDR3 spans 12 residues.